These 19 T cell receptor beta chains originate from one sample sequenced in a study of T cell clones after liver transplantation. The table came from immunoSEQ multiplex PCR; TCRdb's copy has only in-frame clones and leaves some out. The table lists 4,500 to 6,500 clones, under 35% of them singletons. These receptors are not linked to any known antigen. TCRbeta sequences of proliferating CFSE-low MLR cells were labeled alloreactive. Specimen: CD4+ T cells from cultured PBMCs. The receptors shown here come from a human patient who received a liver transplant. The graft donor may account for some of the T cells.

This clone turned up a few times. The chain recombines TRBV18 with TRBJ2-7, with D hard to call. CDR3 size: 11 residues. V was pared by 4 bases and J by 4 bases, with 5 bases between. Germline V gives CDR1 KGHSH, CDR2 LQKENI. CDR3 DNA sequence: TGTGCCAGCTCACGGGATTACGAGCAGTACTTC. Its translation: CASSRDYEQYF.

The chain joins TRBV11-3 to TRBJ1-3, with 10 bases matching TRBD1. V lost 5 bases and J lost 0; bases outside the gene matches: 4. Germline CDR1 reads SGHNT; CDR2 reads YENEEA. The CDR3 length is 16 residues. The CDR3 nucleotides are TGTGCCAGCAGCCCGGGACAGGGGTACTCTGGAAACACCATATATTTT. It codes for CASSPGQGYSGNTIYF.

The sample holds a few counts of this clone. This sequence joins TRBV6-4 and TRBJ1-1; 7 nucleotides align to TRBD1. CDR1 MRHNA and CDR2 SNTAGT come from the germline V gene. The ends lost 5 bases at V and 6 bases at J; junction bases unmatched: 9. The CDR3 is made up of 14 amino acids. The CDR3 sequence is CASSLTGTRSEAFF. CDR3 nucleotides: TGTGCCAGCAGTTTGACAGGGACGCGGTCTGAAGCTTTCTTT.

This clone was observed a few times. The chain has TRBV11-2 and TRBJ2-1, with unresolved D. Per the germline V gene, CDR1 is SGHAT and CDR2 is FQNNGV. V was clipped by 5 bases and J by 0 bases, with 11 bases between them. The CDR3 loop spans 15 amino acids. CDR3 nucleotides: TGTGCCAGCAGCCCCCTTTTAGGCTCCTACAATGAGCAGTTCTTC. Its translation: CASSPLLGSYNEQFF.

By frequency in the sample, this clone is medium-sized. The gene calls are TRBV7-8 and TRBJ1-2; a possible D gene is TRBD1 (6 bases). Germline values: CDR1 SGHVS, CDR2 FQNEAQ. Trimming stripped 1 base from V and 4 bases from J, with 10 bases between. The CDR3 contains 14 residues. Written as DNA, the CDR3 is TGTGCCAGCAGCTTAGACAGGGCTTCCTATGGCTACACCTTC. Translating gives CASSLDRASYGYTF.

In its sample, this clone ranks as large. The chain recombines TRBV5-1 with TRBJ2-7, with a possible D match to TRBD1 (5 bases). V lost 5 bases and J lost 0, with 15 bases in between. The CDR3 sequence is 15 residues long. Per germline, CDR1 SGHRS and CDR2 YFSETQ. DNA of the CDR3: TGCGCCAGCAGATCTAGACAGAAGACCTCCTACGAGCAGTACGTC. As protein: CASRSRQKTSYEQYV.

This clone has a count of ten or more. The rearrangement links TRBV6-6 to TRBJ2-7; tentatively, D is TRBD1 (5 bases). V dropped 0 bases and J dropped 1 base, with 7 bases sitting between them. The CDR3 sequence is 14 residues long. Germline V CDR1 and CDR2: MNHNY, SVGAGI (reference sequence). The CDR3 region has the DNA TGTGCCAGCAGTTACTCTAGGGGTTCCTACGAGCAGTACGTC. Translation: CASSYSRGSYEQYV.

This clone occurred a few times. The rearrangement uses TRBV27 and TRBJ2-2; the D is unclear. Germline values: CDR1 MNHEY, CDR2 SMNVEV (reference sequence). Deletions cut 6 bases from V and 1 base from J, with 3 bases between. The CDR3 totals 12 residues. CDR3 sequence reads: CASRRNTGELFF. CDR3 bases: TGTGCCAGCAGAAGGAACACCGGGGAGCTGTTTTTT.

To note about this clone: A far larger clone is one base from this, pointing to a likely read error. This sample also contains other DNA sequences that code for the same CDR3. The rearrangement links TRBV9 to TRBJ2-6; 10 bases map to TRBD1. The CDR3 has 17 amino acids. V shed 8 bases and J 4 bases; nucleotides not matched to a gene: 12. Germline V lookup: CDR1 SGDLS, CDR2 YYNGEE. CDR3 in amino acids: CARSKDRGRSGANVLTF. In DNA, the CDR3 is TGTGCCAGAAGCAAAGACAGGGGGCGCTCGGGGGCCAACGTCCTGACTTTC. Full variable domain (remainder filled in from reference TRBV9 and TRBJ2-6): DSGVTQTPKHLITATGQRVTLRCSPRSGDLSVYWYQQSLDQGLQFLIQYYNGEERAKGNILERFSAQQFPDLHSELNLSSLELGDSALYFCARSKDRGRSGANVLTFGAGSRLTVL.

This clone was counted between two and nine times. CDR3 loop: CASSYADRFHEQYF. The CDR3 DNA is TGTGCCAGCAGTTACGCCGACAGGTTCCACGAGCAGTACTTC. V and J are TRBV6-5 and TRBJ2-7; a possible D gene is TRBD1 (6 bases). Germline V lookup: CDR1 MNHEY, CDR2 SVGAGI. The CDR3 is 14 residues long. V lost 2 bases and J 5 bases, leaving 13 bases between the germline ends.

This clone was picked up a small number of times. This sequence joins TRBV27 and TRBJ1-1; weak D call: TRBD1 (5 bases). Germline V gene sequence: CDR1 MNHEY, CDR2 SMNVEV (reference sequence). With 5 bases removed from V and 7 bases from J, the gap between germline ends came to 17 bases. The CDR3 length is 14 residues. The CDR3 DNA reads as TGTGCCAGCAGTCCCCGACAGCCGGTCATTGAAGCTTTCTTT. Its translation: CASSPRQPVIEAFF.

This rearrangement joins TRBV18 to TRBJ1-5, with D tentatively TRBD1 (6 bases). The V gene lost 4 bases and the J gene lost 5 bases, with 15 bases spanning the gap. Germline values: CDR1 KGHSH, CDR2 LQKENI. There are 15 residues in the CDR3. The CDR3 sequence: CASSLLGGGDQPQHF. The CDR3 DNA reads TGTGCCAGCTCACTCTTAGGGGGTGGCGATCAGCCCCAGCATTTT.

V usage is TRBV7-9 and J usage is TRBJ2-7; D perhaps matches TRBD1 (6 bases). The V end lost 1 base, the J end lost 2 bases, and 6 bases lay between the germline ends. CDR1 SEHNR and CDR2 FQNEAQ come from the germline V gene (reference sequence). CDR3 length equals 13 residues. The CDR3 sequence is CASSLGDTYEQYF. CDR3 sequence (DNA): TGTGCCAGCAGCTTAGGGGACACCTACGAGCAGTACTTC.

The chain recombines TRBV19 with TRBJ1-5; D call uncertain. Germline-derived CDR1 and CDR2 are LNHDA and SQIVND (reference sequence). Deletions cut 8 bases from V and 5 bases from J, with 19 bases between. The CDR3 extends over 15 amino acids. The DNA of the CDR3 is TGTGCCAGTCGGAAGGAGGGATCAAGCCATCAGCCCCAGCATTTT. This codes for CASRKEGSSHQPQHF.

The rearrangement uses TRBV5-1 and TRBJ1-3, with unresolved D. The germline gives CDR1 SGHRS, CDR2 YFSETQ. V was trimmed by 4 bases and J by 0 bases, leaving 14 bases between them. The CDR3 runs 16 residues. The CDR3 loop reads CASSPDRANSGNTIYF. The CDR3 DNA follows: TGCGCCAGCAGCCCCGACCGGGCCAACTCTGGAAACACCATATATTTT.

The chain employs TRBV27 and TRBJ2-1, with 8 bases matching TRBD1. The length of the CDR3 is 15 residues. CDR1 is MNHEY and CDR2 is SMNVEV in the germline V gene (reference sequence). V trimming: 7 bases; J trimming: 6 bases; junction bases outside the gene matches: 11. The CDR3 sequence is CASTTGGTRSNEQFF. The CDR3 DNA is TGTGCCAGCACCACAGGGGGTACTAGATCCAATGAGCAGTTCTTC.

The V and J genes are TRBV7-9 and TRBJ2-1; 9 bases line up with TRBD2. The germline CDR1 and CDR2 sequences are SEHNR and FQNEAQ (reference sequence). V was clipped by 5 bases and J by 5 bases; unmatched bases: 7. This CDR3 comprises 15 residues. In DNA, the CDR3 is TGTGCCAGCAGCCCTTGGCGGGAGGGGAACAATGAGCAGTTCTTC. This translates into CASSPWREGNNEQFF. The full variable domain, its missing parts supplied by reference TRBV7-9 and TRBJ2-1, is DTGVSQNPRHKITKRGQNVTFRCDPISEHNRLYWYRQTLGQGPEFLTYFQNEAQLEKSRLLSDRFSAERPKGSFSTLEIQRTEQGDSAMYLCASSPWREGNNEQFFGPGTRLTVL.

This clone was recorded a few times. The V gene is TRBV7-9, the J gene TRBJ1-6; 8 bases are shared with TRBD1. Trimming removed 3 bases from V and 7 bases from J; junction bases left unmatched: 5. The CDR3 has 15 residues. Looked up from germline, CDR1 is SEHNR and CDR2 is FQNEAQ (reference sequence). As DNA, the CDR3 is TGTGCCAGCAGCTTGACCGGGACAGGCAATTCACCCCTCCACTTT. Translation gives CASSLTGTGNSPLHF.

The chain combines TRBV7-2 with TRBJ2-3; D is possibly TRBD2 (6 bases). The V gene lost 3 bases and the J gene lost 5 bases, with 12 bases spanning the gap. The CDR3 is 14 amino acids. Germline V CDR1 and CDR2: SGHTA, FQGNSA. The DNA of the CDR3 is TGTGCCAGCAGCTTGGTCGGGAGTAAAGATACGCAGTATTTT. Its protein is CASSLVGSKDTQYF.